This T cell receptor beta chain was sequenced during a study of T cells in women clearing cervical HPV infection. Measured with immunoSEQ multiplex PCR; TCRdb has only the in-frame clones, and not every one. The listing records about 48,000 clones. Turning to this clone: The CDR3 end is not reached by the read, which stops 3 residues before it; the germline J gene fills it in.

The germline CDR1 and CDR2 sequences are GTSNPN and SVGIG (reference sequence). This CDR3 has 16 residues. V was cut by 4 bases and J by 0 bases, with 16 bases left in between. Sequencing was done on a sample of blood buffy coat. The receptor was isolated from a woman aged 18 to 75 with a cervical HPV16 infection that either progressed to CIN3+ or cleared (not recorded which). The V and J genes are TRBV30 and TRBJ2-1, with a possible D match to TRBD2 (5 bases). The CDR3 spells CAWTARGTFSYNEQFF. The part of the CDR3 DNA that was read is TGTGCCTGGACAGCCCGGGGAACTTTCTCCTACAATGAG.